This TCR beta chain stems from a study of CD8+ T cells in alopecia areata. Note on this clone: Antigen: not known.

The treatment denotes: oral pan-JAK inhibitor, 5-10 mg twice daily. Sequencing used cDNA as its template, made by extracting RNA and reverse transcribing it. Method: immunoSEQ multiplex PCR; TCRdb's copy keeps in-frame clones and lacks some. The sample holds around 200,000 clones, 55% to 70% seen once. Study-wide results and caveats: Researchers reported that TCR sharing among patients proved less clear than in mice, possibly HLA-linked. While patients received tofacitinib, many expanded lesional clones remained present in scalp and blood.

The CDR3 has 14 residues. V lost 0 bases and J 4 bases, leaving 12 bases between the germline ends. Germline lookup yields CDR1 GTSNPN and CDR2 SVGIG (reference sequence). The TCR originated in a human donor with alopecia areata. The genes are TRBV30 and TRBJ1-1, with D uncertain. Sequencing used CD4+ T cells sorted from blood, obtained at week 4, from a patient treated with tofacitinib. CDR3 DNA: TGTGCCTGGAGTGTAGAGCAGAGAGGCACTGAAGCTTTCTTT. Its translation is CAWSVEQRGTEAFF.